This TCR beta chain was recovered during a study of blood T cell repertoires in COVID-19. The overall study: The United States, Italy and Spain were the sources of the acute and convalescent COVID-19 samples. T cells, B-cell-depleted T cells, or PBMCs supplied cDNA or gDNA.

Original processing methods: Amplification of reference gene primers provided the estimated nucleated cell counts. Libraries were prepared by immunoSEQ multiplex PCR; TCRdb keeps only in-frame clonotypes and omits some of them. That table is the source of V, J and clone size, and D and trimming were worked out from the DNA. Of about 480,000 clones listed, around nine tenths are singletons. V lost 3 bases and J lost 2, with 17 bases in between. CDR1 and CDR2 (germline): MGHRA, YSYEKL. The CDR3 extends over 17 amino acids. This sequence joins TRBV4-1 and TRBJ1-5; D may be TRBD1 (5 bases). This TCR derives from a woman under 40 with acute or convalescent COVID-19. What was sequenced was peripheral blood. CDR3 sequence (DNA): TGCGCCAGCAGCCACCCCGGGGGGGGGATGGGCAATCAGCCCCAGCATTTT. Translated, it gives CASSHPGGGMGNQPQHF.